This passage covers 27 T cell receptor beta chains from one sample sequenced in a study of blood T cell repertoires in COVID-19. Profiling relied on immunoSEQ multiplex PCR, and the TCRdb table lists in-frame clones only, not all of them. The repertoire holds around 130,000 clones, about 80% seen once, with 8% to 10% in the top ten. The sequencing input was peripheral blood. These receptor sequences come from a man in his forties with active or convalescent COVID-19.

Ten or more counts support this clone. The rearrangement joins TRBV19 to TRBJ2-1, with D possibly TRBD2 on 5 matching bases. CDR3 length: 13 amino acids. Trimming shortened V by 8 bases and J by 7 bases, and 15 bases separated the two germline ends. Germline loops: CDR1 LNHDA, CDR2 SQIVND (reference sequence). CDR3 sequence: CASERTSGNEQFF. CDR3 coding DNA: TGTGCCAGTGAGCGGACTTCTGGGAATGAGCAGTTCTTC.

This rearrangement joins TRBV11-2 to TRBJ1-1; D not resolved. CDR1 and CDR2 from the germline V gene are SGHAT and FQNNGV. CDR3 size: 12 residues. V lost 10 bases and J lost 0, with 9 bases in between. The CDR3 loop reads CATLVVNTEAFF. As DNA, the CDR3 is TGTGCCACACTCGTTGTGAACACTGAAGCTTTCTTT. Together with reference TRBV11-2 and TRBJ1-1, the CDR3 gives the full variable domain: EAGVAQSPRYKIIEKRQSVAFWCNPISGHATLYWYQQILGQGPKLLIQFQNNGVVDDSQLPKDRFSAERLKGVDSTLKIQPAKLEDSAVYLCATLVVNTEAFFGQGTRLTVV.

The chain joins TRBV6-5 to TRBJ2-7; 9 bases fit TRBD1. Germline-derived CDR1 and CDR2 are MNHEY and SVGAGI. Trimming removed 5 bases from V and 3 bases from J; junction bases left unmatched: 8. The CDR3 extends over 15 amino acids. CDR3 coding DNA: TGTGCCAGCAGTCGGGCCCGGGACAGGGACTACGAGCAGTACTTC. Residues: CASSRARDRDYEQYF.

CDR3 DNA: TGTGCCAGCTCCCGTGACTTTAGCGGGGGCACAGATACGCAGTATTTT. Encoded protein: CASSRDFSGGTDTQYF. The chain is built from TRBV18 and TRBJ2-3, with 8 nucleotides matching TRBD2. CDR3 length equals 16 residues. V lost 6 bases to trimming and J lost 1 base; unmatched junction nucleotides: 9. CDR1 is KGHSH and CDR2 is LQKENI in the germline V gene.

The chain carries TRBV19 and TRBJ1-5; a weak D match, TRBD1 (5 bases). Germline CDR1 LNHDA, CDR2 SQIVND (reference sequence). Between the trimmed V and J ends, which lost 7 bases and 6 bases, there was a span of 16 bases. The CDR3 contains 14 residues. The CDR3 nucleotides are TGTGCCAGTACCCCAGGGCCCGGGGGTCAGCCCCAGCATTTT. It specifies CASTPGPGGQPQHF. Complete variable domain (other parts from reference TRBV19 and TRBJ1-5): DGGITQSPKYLFRKEGQNVTLSCEQNLNHDAMYWYRQDPGQGLRLIYYSQIVNDFQKGDIAEGYSVSREKKESFPLTVTSAQKNPTAFYLCASTPGPGGQPQHFGDGTRLSIL.

This clone was recorded once. The chain has TRBV4-2 and TRBJ2-6; 8 bases are a match to TRBD1. This CDR3 is 18 amino acids long. Germline assignment: CDR1 LGHNA and CDR2 YNFKEQ. V lost 3 bases to trimming and J lost 0 bases; unmatched junction nucleotides: 7. CDR3 amino acids: CASSHSGQGPSGANVLTF. CDR3 in DNA: TGTGCCAGCAGCCATTCCGGACAGGGACCCTCTGGGGCCAACGTCCTGACTTTC.

The chain combines TRBV18 with TRBJ1-1; D is unclear. V lost 6 bases to trimming and J lost 1 base, with 9 bases between them. Germline loops: CDR1 KGHSH, CDR2 LQKENI. The CDR3 covers 13 residues. The CDR3 DNA reads TGTGCCAGCTCCCGGGATGAGAACACTGAAGCTTTCTTT. It is translated as CASSRDENTEAFF.

The chain is built from TRBV3-1 (or the pseudogene TRBV3-2) and TRBJ2-2; TRBD2 agrees at 7 bases. The germline V gene has CDR1 LGHDT and CDR2 YNNKEL (reference sequence). This CDR3 has 15 amino acids. Trimming at V came to 2 bases and at J to 4 bases, leaving 4 bases not matched to a gene. Here the CDR3 reads CASSQWGGTTGELFF. CDR3 DNA sequence: TGTGCCAGCAGCCAATGGGGGGGAACCACCGGGGAGCTGTTTTTT.

The chain employs TRBV9 and TRBJ2-1, with TRBD2 as a possible D gene (6 bases). This CDR3 comprises 14 residues. V was clipped by 2 bases and J by 0 bases, with 6 bases between them. CDR1 is SGDLS and CDR2 is YYNGEE in the germline V gene. In DNA, the CDR3 is TGTGCCAGCAGCGTCGGGAGCTCCTACAATGAGCAGTTCTTC. The encoded protein is CASSVGSSYNEQFF.

V is TRBV12-5 and J is TRBJ1-6, with 7 bases lining up with TRBD1. In germline, CDR1 is LGHNT, CDR2 FRNRAP. The CDR3 extends over 14 amino acids. V was pared by 2 bases and J by 11 bases, with 6 bases of the junction left unmatched. CDR3 loop: CASGLPGQSTPLHF. For the CDR3, the DNA is TGTGCTAGTGGTTTGCCGGGACAGTCGACACCCCTCCACTTT.

The chain uses TRBV5-4 and TRBJ2-7, with 7 bases matching TRBD1. The CDR3 is 15 residues long. Germline-derived CDR1 and CDR2 are SGHNT and YYREEE (reference sequence). V gave up 0 bases and J gave up 1 base; unmatched junction bases: 4. Here the CDR3 reads CASSLVAGGSYEQYF. The CDR3 DNA reads as TGTGCCAGCAGCTTGGTGGCAGGGGGTTCCTACGAGCAGTACTTC.

The gene calls are TRBV6-5 and TRBJ1-2; D ambiguous. This CDR3 has 12 amino acids. Germline lookup yields CDR1 MNHEY and CDR2 SVGAGI. Between the trimmed V and J ends, which lost 6 bases and 3 bases, there was a span of 8 bases. The CDR3 DNA is TGTGCCAGCAGGCAGTCAGACTATGGCTACACCTTC. Translated, it gives CASRQSDYGYTF.

The chain joins TRBV7-9 to TRBJ1-1, with 7 bases identical to TRBD1. The length of the CDR3 is 15 residues. Trimming took 5 bases from V and 6 from J; bases not matched to a gene: 12. In germline, CDR1 is SEHNR, CDR2 FQNEAQ (reference sequence). CDR3 sequence (DNA): TGTGCCAGCAGCATAGGGACAGATAGAACATCTGAAGCTTTCTTT. It is translated as CASSIGTDRTSEAFF.

The rearrangement joins TRBV5-1 to TRBJ2-5; D remains ambiguous. Germline CDR1 SGHRS, CDR2 YFSETQ. CDR3 size: 15 residues. V was clipped by 0 bases and J by 1 base, with 10 bases between them. CDR3 residues: CASSLGLISQETQYF. The CDR3 DNA is TGCGCCAGCAGCTTGGGACTCATTTCCCAAGAGACCCAGTACTTC.

This rearrangement joins TRBV9 to TRBJ1-1; D is uncertain. Trimming removed 5 bases from V and 4 bases from J, with 12 bases in between. The CDR3 has 13 residues. Per the germline V gene, CDR1 is SGDLS and CDR2 is YYNGEE. CDR3 DNA sequence: TGTGCCAGCAGGGAGGCGGGAGGCACTGAAGCTTTCTTT. Protein: CASREAGGTEAFF.

The rearrangement joins TRBV6-5 to TRBJ1-1, with 7 positions matching TRBD1. With 4 bases clipped from V and 0 bases from J, the junction kept 5 bases outside the gene matches. Germline V lookup: CDR1 MNHEY, CDR2 SVGAGI. The CDR3 spans 15 residues. The CDR3 reads CASSSYGTVNTEAFF. The CDR3 nucleotides read TGTGCCAGCAGTTCGTACGGGACAGTGAACACTGAAGCTTTCTTT.

CDR3 residues: CAWSVRGRGRVQPQHF. The CDR3 DNA reads as TGTGCCTGGAGTGTAAGGGGCAGGGGGCGCGTTCAGCCCCAGCATTTT. The V gene is TRBV30, the J gene TRBJ1-5; 8 bases are shared with TRBD1. Germline values: CDR1 GTSNPN, CDR2 SVGIG (reference sequence). Trimming cost V 0 bases and J 6 bases; bases outside gene matches: 10. CDR3 length equals 16 residues. Full variable domain (remainder filled in from reference TRBV30 and TRBJ1-5): SQTIHQWPATLVQPVGSPLSLECTVEGTSNPNLYWYRQAAGRGLQLLFYSVGIGQISSEVPQNLSASRPQDRQFILSSKKLLLSDSGFYLCAWSVRGRGRVQPQHFGDGTRLSIL.

The CDR3 spells CASSAGQQYQETQYF. CDR3 sequence (DNA): TGCGCCAGCAGCGCCGGACAGCAGTACCAAGAGACCCAGTACTTC. The V call is TRBV5-1, the J call TRBJ2-5; tentative D call: TRBD1 (6 bases). The CDR3 runs 15 residues. The germline V and J ends were trimmed by 4 bases and 0 bases, with 13 bases remaining between them. Germline lookup yields CDR1 SGHRS and CDR2 YFSETQ.

The chain combines TRBV10-1 with TRBJ1-5, with D hard to call. V shed 2 bases and J shed 7 bases, with 9 bases lying between them. The CDR3 length is 13 residues. Germline CDR1 and CDR2: WNHNN and SYGVQD (reference sequence). CDR3 protein: CASSEGREQPQHF. CDR3 DNA: TGCGCCAGCAGTGAGGGTCGGGAACAGCCCCAGCATTTT.

This clone was detected a few times. V usage is TRBV2 and J usage is TRBJ2-6, with 9 bases aligning to TRBD1. The CDR3 is 15 residues long. CDR1 SNHLY and CDR2 FYNNEI come from the germline V gene. V was pared by 5 bases and J by 2 bases, with 1 base of the junction left unmatched. The CDR3 reads CASSWDRAGANVLTF. Written as DNA, the CDR3 is TGTGCCAGCAGTTGGGACAGGGCTGGGGCCAACGTCCTGACTTTC.

The chain links TRBV2 to TRBJ1-6; 10 bases align to TRBD1. Germline-derived CDR1 and CDR2 are SNHLY and FYNNEI. With 6 bases clipped from V and 10 bases from J, the junction kept 3 bases outside the gene matches. This CDR3 region has 13 residues. The CDR3: CASSPGQGSPLHF. As DNA, the CDR3 is TGTGCCAGCAGCCCGGGACAGGGGTCACCCCTCCACTTT.

This chain connects TRBV28 to TRBJ1-5; D gene ambiguous. V lost 5 bases to trimming and J lost 1 base, with 12 bases between them. Germline V gene lookup returns CDR1 MDHEN and CDR2 SYDVKM. CDR3 length: 15 residues. CDR3 coding DNA: TGTGCCAGCAGTCCCGCGTGGGCGAGCAATCAGCCCCAGCATTTT. The encoded protein is CASSPAWASNQPQHF.

V gene TRBV5-4 combines with J gene TRBJ2-7; D not certain. The V end was cut by 2 bases, the J end by 2 bases, with 8 bases between. The CDR3 runs to 13 residues. Germline V gene lookup returns CDR1 SGHNT and CDR2 YYREEE (reference sequence). This CDR3 reads CASSFPSTYEQYF. The CDR3 nucleotides are TGTGCCAGCAGCTTTCCCTCTACCTACGAGCAGTACTTC.

The CDR3 reads CASSPGGGNEQYF. The CDR3 coding sequence is TGTGCCAGCAGCCCCGGCGGCGGGAACGAGCAGTACTTC. V and J are TRBV3-1 (or the pseudogene TRBV3-2) and TRBJ2-7; D possibly corresponds to TRBD2 (6 bases). The V gene lost 4 bases and the J gene lost 5 bases, with 12 bases spanning the gap. Germline CDR1 reads LGHDT; CDR2 reads YNNKEL (reference sequence). The CDR3 has 13 residues.

The rearrangement uses TRBV2 and TRBJ2-1; either TRBD1 or TRBD2 may fit D (5 bases each). The CDR3 contains 14 residues. V lost 7 bases and J lost 0, with 10 bases in between. The germline V gene encodes CDR1 SNHLY and CDR2 FYNNEI. The CDR3 DNA follows: TGTGCCAGCAATGAGGGGAGCTCCTACAATGAGCAGTTCTTC. The encoded protein is CASNEGSSYNEQFF. Based on the CDR3 plus reference TRBV2 and TRBJ2-1, the full variable domain is EPEVTQTPSHQVTQMGQEVILRCVPISNHLYFYWYRQILGQKVEFLVSFYNNEISEKSEIFDDQFSVERPDGSNFTLKIRSTKLEDSAMYFCASNEGSSYNEQFFGPGTRLTVL.

This clone came up once. The chain couples TRBV6-5 to TRBJ2-5; D is possibly TRBD1 (6 bases). The germline gives CDR1 MNHEY, CDR2 SVGAGI. The CDR3 is 14 amino acids. Trimming took off 6 bases at V and 2 bases at J, with 13 bases between the two ends. The DNA for the CDR3 is TGTGCCAGCAGATCCAGGGGTAAACAAGAGACCCAGTACTTC. As protein: CASRSRGKQETQYF.

This clone was observed a few times. V gene TRBV15 combines with J gene TRBJ1-3, with D perhaps TRBD1 (6 bases). Germline CDR1 reads LNHNV; CDR2 reads YYDKDF (reference sequence). Trimming stripped 1 base from V and 0 bases from J, with 13 bases between. CDR3 length: 17 amino acids. CDR3 coding DNA: TGTGCCACCAGCAGAGGAGGACAGTGGGCCTCTGGAAACACCATATATTTT. This sequence encodes CATSRGGQWASGNTIYF.